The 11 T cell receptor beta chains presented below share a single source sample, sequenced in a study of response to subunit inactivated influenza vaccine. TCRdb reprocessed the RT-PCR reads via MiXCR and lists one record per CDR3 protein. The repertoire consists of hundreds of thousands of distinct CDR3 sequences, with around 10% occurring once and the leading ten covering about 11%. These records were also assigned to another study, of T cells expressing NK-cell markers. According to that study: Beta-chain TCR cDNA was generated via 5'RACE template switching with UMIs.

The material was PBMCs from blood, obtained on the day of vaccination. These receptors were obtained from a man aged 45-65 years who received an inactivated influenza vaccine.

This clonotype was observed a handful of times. Here the CDR3 DNA reads TGTGCCAGCAGCCAAGCTTCCGGGGGTGCCTACGAGCAGTACTTC. This gives the protein CASSQASGGAYEQYF. The genes are TRBV14 and TRBJ2-7; possibly TRBD2 for D (6 bases). Germline V gene sequence: CDR1 SGHDN, CDR2 FVKESK. The ends were cut back, 1 base at V and 2 bases at J, with 12 bases in the middle. CDR3 length: 15 residues.

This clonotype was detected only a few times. Here the CDR3 reads CASSLALRSSGANVLTF. As DNA, the CDR3 is TGTGCCAGCAGCTTAGCTTTGAGGAGCTCTGGGGCCAACGTCCTGACTTTC. The V and J genes are TRBV7-2 and TRBJ2-6; no clear D gene. This CDR3 region has 17 residues. In germline, CDR1 is SGHTA, CDR2 FQGNSA. The V end lost 0 bases, the J end lost 0 bases, and 9 bases lay between the germline ends.

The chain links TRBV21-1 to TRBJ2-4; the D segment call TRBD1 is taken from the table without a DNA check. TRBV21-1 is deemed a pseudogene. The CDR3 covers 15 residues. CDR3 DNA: TGTGCCAGCGGAATAGCGGGGGGGCCTGAAAACATTCAGTACTTC. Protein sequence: CASGIAGGPENIQYF.

CDR3 bases: TGTGCCAGCAGAGGGGACAGGCACACAGATACGCAGTATTTT. Residues: CASRGDRHTDTQYF. The gene calls are TRBV7-9 and TRBJ2-3; TRBD1 matches at 8 bases. Unmatched junction bases numbered 4, after V lost 6 bases and J lost 2 bases. In germline, CDR1 is SEHNR, CDR2 FQNEAQ (reference sequence). This CDR3 is 14 amino acids long.

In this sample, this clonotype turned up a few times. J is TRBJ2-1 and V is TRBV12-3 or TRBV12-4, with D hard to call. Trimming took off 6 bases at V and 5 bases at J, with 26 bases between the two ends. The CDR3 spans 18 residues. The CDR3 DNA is TGTGCCAGCAGGGGCCTCCCCCGGAGTGCCGCCGCGGACAATGAGCAGTTCTTC. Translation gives CASRGLPRSAAADNEQFF.

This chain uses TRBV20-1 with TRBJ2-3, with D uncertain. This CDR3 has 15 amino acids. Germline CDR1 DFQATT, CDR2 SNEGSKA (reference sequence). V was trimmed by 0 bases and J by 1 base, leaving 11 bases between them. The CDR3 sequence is CSARDLGRGTDTQYF. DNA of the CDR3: TGCAGTGCTAGAGATCTCGGAAGGGGCACAGATACGCAGTATTTT.

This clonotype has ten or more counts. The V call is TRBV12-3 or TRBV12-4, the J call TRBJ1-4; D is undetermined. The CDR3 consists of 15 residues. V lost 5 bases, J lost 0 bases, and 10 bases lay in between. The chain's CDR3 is CASSKDPSTNEKLFF. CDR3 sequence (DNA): TGTGCCAGCAGTAAGGACCCTTCAACTAATGAAAAACTGTTTTTT.

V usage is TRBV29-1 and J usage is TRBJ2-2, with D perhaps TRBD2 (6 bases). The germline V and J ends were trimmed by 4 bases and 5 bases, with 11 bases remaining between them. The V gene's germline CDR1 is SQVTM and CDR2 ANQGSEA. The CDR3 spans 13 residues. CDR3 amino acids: CSVAGTPTGELFF. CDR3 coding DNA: TGCAGCGTTGCCGGGACTCCTACCGGGGAGCTGTTTTTT.

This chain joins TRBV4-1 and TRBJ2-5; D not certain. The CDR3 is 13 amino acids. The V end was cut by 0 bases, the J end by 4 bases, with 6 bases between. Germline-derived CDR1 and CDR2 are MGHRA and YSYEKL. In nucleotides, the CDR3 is TGCGCCAGCAGCCAAGATCCGTCAGAGACCCAGTACTTC. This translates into CASSQDPSETQYF.

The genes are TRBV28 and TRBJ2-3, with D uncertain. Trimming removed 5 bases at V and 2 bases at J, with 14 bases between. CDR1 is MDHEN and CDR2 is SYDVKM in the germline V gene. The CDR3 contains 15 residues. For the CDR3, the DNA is TGTGCCAGCAGTGTAACACCGTCACTCACAGATACGCAGTATTTT. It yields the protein CASSVTPSLTDTQYF.

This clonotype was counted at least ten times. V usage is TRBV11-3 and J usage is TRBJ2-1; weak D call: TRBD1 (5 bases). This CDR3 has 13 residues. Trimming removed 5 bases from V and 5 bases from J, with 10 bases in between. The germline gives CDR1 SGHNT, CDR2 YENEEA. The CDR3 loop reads CASSKQVNNEQFF. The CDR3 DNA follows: TGTGCCAGCAGCAAACAGGTTAACAATGAGCAGTTCTTC.